The present T cell receptor beta chain was sequenced within a study of cytomegalovirus exposure and HLA in healthy donors. Overall study findings and caveats: Reports indicate that TCR beta sequences accurately predicted the HLA-A and HLA-B alleles of most subjects.

A word on this clone: Its cognate antigen is unknown.

PCR employed 60 Vbeta and 13 Jbeta primers. TCRdb keeps only in-frame clones here, not all; method: immunoSEQ multiplex PCR. The sample lists 70,000 to 95,000 clones; roughly 58% were seen once. This CDR3 comprises 13 residues. V was pared by 3 bases and J by 10 bases, with 16 bases between. Germline V gene lookup returns CDR1 SQVTM and CDR2 ANQGSEA. The TCR comes from a woman between 25 and 40 years old in good health and CMV-seropositive. The sequenced sample was PBMCs. This chain connects TRBV29-1 to TRBJ2-1; D uncertain. CDR3 residues: CSVDSAGAGEQFF. For the CDR3, the DNA is TGCAGCGTTGACTCGGCAGGTGCCGGCGAGCAGTTCTTC.